Below are 26 T cell receptor beta chains sequenced from a single sample in a study of T cells in Graves' hyperthyroidism and ophthalmopathy. Amplification targeted TCR beta CDR3 regions from RNA transcripts. First-round RT-PCR targeting the TCR CDR3 was performed with the HTBI primer set. TCRdb analysed the multiplex PCR reads with MiXCR anew, one entry per CDR3 protein. The data contain hundreds of thousands of distinct CDR3 sequences, around 45% of them singletons. Sequencing used peripheral blood or thyroid tissue (not recorded which). All receptors derive from a woman aged 18-35 years with Graves' hyperthyroidism.

This clonotype has at least ten counts. This chain links TRBV29-1 with TRBJ2-7, with TRBD2 matching 13 bases. V shed 4 bases and J 6 bases; nucleotides not matched to a gene: 6. This CDR3 has 14 residues. The germline V gene has CDR1 SQVTM and CDR2 ANQGSEA. This CDR3 reads CSVAPGLAGSEQYF. In DNA form, the CDR3 reads TGCAGCGTTGCCCCGGGACTAGCGGGATCCGAGCAGTACTTC.

This chain joins TRBV19 and TRBJ1-4, with 8 bases aligning to TRBD1. The CDR3 loop spans 15 amino acids. Germline values: CDR1 LNHDA, CDR2 SQIVND (reference sequence). The V and J ends lost 7 bases and 6 bases, in that order; junction bases with no gene match: 10. This chain's CDR3 is CASKASGTGDEKLFF. The CDR3 DNA reads as TGTGCCAGTAAAGCTTCCGGGACAGGAGATGAAAAACTGTTTTTT.

This clonotype showed up many times. The rearrangement uses TRBV29-1 and TRBJ1-1; D is undetermined. The length of the CDR3 is 13 residues. V lost 8 bases, J lost 1 base, and 14 bases lay in between. Per the germline V gene, CDR1 is SQVTM and CDR2 is ANQGSEA. Here the CDR3 DNA reads TGCAGCTCTACCCCAGTCTGGAACACTGAAGCTTTCTTT. As protein: CSSTPVWNTEAFF.

V and J are TRBV20-1 and TRBJ2-7; either TRBD1 or TRBD2 may supply D (5 bases each). CDR1 DFQATT and CDR2 SNEGSKA come from the germline V gene (reference sequence). V gave up 4 bases and J gave up 0 bases, with 13 bases separating them. This CDR3 spans 14 amino acids. The CDR3 spells CSAKGRQSSYEQYF. The CDR3 DNA reads as TGCAGTGCTAAGGGACGGCAAAGCTCCTACGAGCAGTACTTC.

The genes are TRBV2 and TRBJ2-7; weak D call: TRBD2 (6 bases). Germline lookup yields CDR1 SNHLY and CDR2 FYNNEI. CDR3 size: 16 residues. V was shortened by 7 bases and J by 3 bases, with 22 bases between the two germline ends. The CDR3 DNA reads as TGTGCCAGCACCCCACGCGGGACCTTAGGGAGCTACGAGCAGTACTTC. It yields the protein CASTPRGTLGSYEQYF.

The J gene is TRBJ1-4, the V gene TRBV12-3 or TRBV12-4; tentatively, D is TRBD1 (6 bases). V gave up 6 bases and J gave up 4 bases, with 15 bases separating them. This CDR3 region has 15 residues. This CDR3 reads CASSSQGGGNEKLFF. In nucleotides, the CDR3 is TGTGCCAGCAGCTCACAGGGTGGGGGTAATGAAAAACTGTTTTTT.

The chain combines TRBV25-1 with TRBJ1-1; D is uncertain. The ends were cut back, 11 bases at V and 1 base at J, with 20 bases in the middle. Germline loops: CDR1 MGHDK, CDR2 SYGVNS. The CDR3 has 15 amino acids. The CDR3 protein is CAWSVRGPRNTEAFF. The CDR3 DNA is TGTGCCTGGAGTGTACGTGGGCCTCGGAACACTGAAGCTTTCTTT. Variable domain in full (rest from reference TRBV25-1 and TRBJ1-1): EADIYQTPRYLVIGTGKKITLECSQTMGHDKMYWYQQDPGMELHLIHYSYGVNSTEKGDLSSESTVSRIRTEHFPLTLESARPSHTSQYLCAWSVRGPRNTEAFFGQGTRLTVV.

The gene calls are TRBV7-2 and TRBJ1-5; TRBD1 is a possible D gene (5 bases). Trimming removed 5 bases from V and 4 bases from J, with 15 bases in between. The CDR3 length is 15 residues. Germline V gene lookup returns CDR1 SGHTA and CDR2 FQGNSA. CDR3 sequence (DNA): TGTGCCAGCAGCCCGATATCGGGGGAGAATCAGCCCCAGCATTTT. Residues: CASSPISGENQPQHF. The full variable domain, in which reference TRBV7-2 and TRBJ1-5 provide the parts outside the CDR3, is GAGVSQSPSNKVTEKGKDVELRCDPISGHTALYWYRQSLGQGLEFLIYFQGNSAPDKSGLPSDRFSAERTGGSVSTLTIQRTQQEDSAVYLCASSPISGENQPQHFGDGTRLSIL.

This chain joins TRBV7-2 and TRBJ2-7; D is possibly TRBD1 (6 bases). The V end was cut by 11 bases, the J end by 1 base, with 21 bases between. CDR1 is SGHTA and CDR2 is FQGNSA in the germline V gene. The CDR3 consists of 15 residues. The CDR3, as DNA: TGTGCCTGGACCCAAGCCCAGGGACAATCCTACGAGCAGTACTTC. Its translation is CAWTQAQGQSYEQYF.

The gene calls are TRBV24-1 and TRBJ2-2; 8 bases agree with TRBD2. V gave up 1 base and J gave up 0 bases; unmatched junction bases: 3. Looked up from germline, CDR1 is KGHDR and CDR2 is SFDVKD. The CDR3 consists of 17 residues. CDR3 residues: CATSDFPSGPNTGELFF. The CDR3 nucleotides read TGTGCCACCAGTGATTTTCCTAGCGGGCCGAACACCGGGGAGCTGTTTTTT.

This chain joins TRBV5-6 and TRBJ1-4; D uncertain. V dropped 6 bases and J dropped 3 bases, with 9 bases sitting between them. Germline CDR1 reads SGHDT; CDR2 reads YYEEEE. The CDR3 is 13 amino acids. This CDR3 reads CASTRMPNEKLFF. The CDR3 DNA reads as TGTGCCAGCACGCGAATGCCTAATGAAAAACTGTTTTTT.

This clonotype showed up many times. This chain links TRBV7-2 with TRBJ1-2; D is unresolved. Trimming cost V 2 bases and J 0 bases, with 4 bases left between them. The germline CDR1 and CDR2 sequences are SGHTA and FQGNSA. CDR3 length: 13 residues. CDR3 amino acids: CASSLQTNYGYTF. In DNA, the CDR3 is TGTGCCAGCAGCTTACAGACTAACTATGGCTACACCTTC.

The chain uses TRBV7-9 and TRBJ2-1; D is possibly TRBD2 (7 bases). CDR1 and CDR2 from the germline V gene are SEHNR and FQNEAQ (reference sequence). The CDR3 is 16 amino acids. V was cut by 0 bases and J by 3 bases, with 12 bases left in between. The CDR3 DNA sequence: TGTGCCAGCAGCTTAGCGCAGGGGAGGGACTACAATGAGCAGTTCTTC. It specifies CASSLAQGRDYNEQFF. Full variable domain (outside the CDR3, taken from reference TRBV7-9 and TRBJ2-1): DTGVSQNPRHKITKRGQNVTFRCDPISEHNRLYWYRQTLGQGPEFLTYFQNEAQLEKSRLLSDRFSAERPKGSFSTLEIQRTEQGDSAMYLCASSLAQGRDYNEQFFGPGTRLTVL.

The chain uses TRBV2 and TRBJ2-7, with TRBD1 as a possible D gene (5 bases). V lost 4 bases and J 5 bases, leaving 27 bases between the germline ends. Germline-derived CDR1 and CDR2 are SNHLY and FYNNEI. The CDR3 loop spans 18 amino acids. The CDR3 bases are TGTGCCAGCAGTGGTCCCAGGGATCTGCCAACCAGGGCTCACGAGCAGTACTTC. Protein sequence: CASSGPRDLPTRAHEQYF.

The rearrangement uses TRBV6-1 and TRBJ2-7; the match to TRBD1 covers 7 bases. From germline, CDR1 is MNHNS and CDR2 SASEGT. With V trimmed by 7 bases and J by 0 bases, 3 bases remained unmatched. The CDR3 sequence is 13 residues long. CDR3 residues: CASIAGGSYEQYF. The CDR3 coding sequence is TGTGCCAGCATTGCAGGGGGCTCCTACGAGCAGTACTTC.

The CDR3 region is CASYVLGPYEQYF. For the CDR3, the DNA is TGTGCCAGCTACGTACTAGGACCCTACGAGCAGTACTTC. The rearrangement joins TRBV12-3 or TRBV12-4 to TRBJ2-7; a weak D match, TRBD2 (5 bases). V was shortened by 8 bases and J by 2 bases, with 13 bases between the two germline ends. There are 13 residues in the CDR3.

This clonotype was observed once. The genes are TRBV29-1 and TRBJ2-5, with D perhaps TRBD1 (5 bases). The CDR3 extends over 13 amino acids. Trimming took off 0 bases at V and 5 bases at J, with 10 bases between the two ends. Germline loops: CDR1 SQVTM, CDR2 ANQGSEA. The CDR3 is CSVEEGDGETQYF. As DNA, the CDR3 is TGCAGCGTTGAAGAAGGGGATGGGGAGACCCAGTACTTC.

This clonotype was detected once. The chain uses TRBV10-3 and TRBJ2-7, with a possible D match to TRBD2 (5 bases). From germline, CDR1 is ENHRY and CDR2 SYGVKD. This CDR3 comprises 13 residues. V lost 6 bases to trimming and J lost 4 bases, with 13 bases between them. CDR3 in amino acids: CAISLSGDYEQYF. The CDR3 DNA sequence: TGTGCCATCAGCTTAAGCGGAGATTACGAGCAGTACTTC.

This chain connects TRBV7-8 to TRBJ2-2; possible D gene TRBD2, 5 bases. The CDR3 contains 15 residues. The germline gives CDR1 SGHVS, CDR2 FQNEAQ. Trimming cost V 2 bases and J 7 bases, with 14 bases left between them. CDR3 in DNA: TGTGCCAGCAGCTTAAGCCCTATAGCGAACGGGGAGCTGTTTTTT. This codes for CASSLSPIANGELFF.

For the CDR3, the DNA is TGTGCCAGCAGGGAGGGCCAAGTAGATACGCAGTATTTT. It yields the protein CASREGQVDTQYF. The chain employs TRBV2 and TRBJ2-3; D possibly corresponds to TRBD2 (6 bases). V lost 6 bases, J lost 5 bases, and 12 bases lay in between. The CDR3 runs to 13 residues. Germline V CDR1 and CDR2: SNHLY, FYNNEI.

In regard to this clonotype: An end of the junction differs from the germline gene, which may be a read error. The gene calls are TRBV7-3 and TRBJ1-2; possible D gene TRBD1, 5 bases. The CDR3 loop spans 15 amino acids. Germline V lookup: CDR1 SGHTA, CDR2 FQGTGA. DNA of the CDR3: TGTGCCAACAGCTTAGCGGGGGGACCCGTCTATGGCTACACCTTC. Protein product: CANSLAGGPVYGYTF. Based on the CDR3 plus reference TRBV7-3 and TRBJ1-2, the full variable domain is GAGVSQTPSNKVTEKGKYVELRCDPISGHTALYWYRQSLGQGPEFLIYFQGTGAADDSGLPNDRFFAVRPEGSVSTLKIQRTERGDSAVYLCANSLAGGPVYGYTFGSGTRLTVV.

There are many counts of this clonotype. This chain joins TRBV10-3 and TRBJ2-7; a possible D gene is TRBD1 (6 bases). V was shortened by 6 bases and J by 0 bases, with 15 bases between the two germline ends. This CDR3 spans 15 amino acids. Germline CDR1 is ENHRY and CDR2 is SYGVKD. The CDR3 DNA sequence: TGTGCCATCAGGGCTACAGGGACGATCTCCTACGAGCAGTACTTC. Protein sequence: CAIRATGTISYEQYF.

This clonotype was counted a few times. The chain has TRBV29-1 and TRBJ1-2; TRBD1 aligns across 7 bases. Germline CDR1 and CDR2: SQVTM and ANQGSEA. The CDR3 loop spans 12 amino acids. V lost 6 bases, J lost 7 bases, and 8 bases stayed unmatched. This CDR3 reads CSVNTGERGYTF. For the CDR3, the DNA is TGCAGCGTAAATACAGGGGAACGTGGCTACACCTTC.

Points on this clonotype: A clone one base away is much larger, so this may be a read error. This sequence joins TRBV2 and TRBJ1-1; possibly TRBD1 for D (5 bases). Between the trimmed V and J ends, which lost 6 bases and 7 bases, there was a span of 18 bases. This CDR3 has 14 amino acids. Per germline, CDR1 SNHLY and CDR2 FYNNEI. The CDR3 region is CASRVTGTSGEAFF. CDR3 nucleotide sequence: TGTGCCAGCAGGGTCACCGGGACTAGCGGTGAAGCTTTCTTT.

The rearrangement uses TRBV7-9 and TRBJ2-7; 8 nucleotides align to TRBD1. The CDR3 is 15 residues long. The V gene's germline CDR1 is SEHNR and CDR2 FQNEAQ (reference sequence). V dropped 1 base and J dropped 2; count of bases not matched to a gene: 4. DNA for the CDR3: TGTGCCAGCAGCTTAGTGGCAGGGGGCACCTACGAGCAGTACTTC. Amino acids: CASSLVAGGTYEQYF. Full variable domain (remainder filled in from reference TRBV7-9 and TRBJ2-7): DTGVSQNPRHKITKRGQNVTFRCDPISEHNRLYWYRQTLGQGPEFLTYFQNEAQLEKSRLLSDRFSAERPKGSFSTLEIQRTEQGDSAMYLCASSLVAGGTYEQYFGPGTRLTVT.

This clonotype was found many times. The V gene is TRBV2, the J gene TRBJ1-5, with D possibly TRBD1 on 6 matching bases. V lost 4 bases and J lost 2, with 9 bases in between. CDR3 size: 14 residues. CDR1 and CDR2 (germline): SNHLY, FYNNEI. The CDR3 DNA sequence: TGTGCCAGCAGTGGGGGGCAAGGCAATCAGCCCCAGCATTTT. Its protein product is CASSGGQGNQPQHF.